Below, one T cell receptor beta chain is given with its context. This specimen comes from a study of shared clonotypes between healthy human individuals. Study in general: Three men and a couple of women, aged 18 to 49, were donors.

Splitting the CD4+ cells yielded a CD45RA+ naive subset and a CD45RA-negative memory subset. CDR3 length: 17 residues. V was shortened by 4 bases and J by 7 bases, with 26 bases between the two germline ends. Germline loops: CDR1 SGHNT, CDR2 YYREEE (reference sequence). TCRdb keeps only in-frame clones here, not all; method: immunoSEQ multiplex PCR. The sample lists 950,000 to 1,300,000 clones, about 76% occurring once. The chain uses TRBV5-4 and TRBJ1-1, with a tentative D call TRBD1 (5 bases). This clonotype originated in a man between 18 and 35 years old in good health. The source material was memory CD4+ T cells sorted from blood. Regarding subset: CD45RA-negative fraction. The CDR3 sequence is CASSLGSKRTVGHEAFF. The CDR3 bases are TGTGCCAGCAGCCTGGGGTCAAAACGGACGGTAGGACATGAAGCTTTCTTT.